This T cell receptor beta chain was profiled in a study of CD4 T cells in lung cancer (dated by TCRdb to about 2019). Some background on the complete study: The study screened blood T cells of NSCLC patients for responses to candidate mutation-encoded neoepitopes and isolated neoantigen-specific CD4+ T-cell clones and TCRs. A few patients undergoing curative-intent resections for stage I-III non-small cell lung cancer provided the tumor and non-adjacent lung tissue. The patients who underwent resection had lung adenocarcinoma or squamous cell carcinoma, were aged 60 to 69 when blood was donated, and were mostly former smokers. Treatments received by the patients before blood donation included platinum chemotherapy, and some patients received nivolumab or pembrolizumab. The frequency of neoantigen-specific clonotypes in tumor resections, non-adjacent lung and cultured T-cell products was followed using TCRB deep sequencing.

The investigation overall reported the following: Some blood-derived responses might reflect in vitro priming of naive T cells or cross-reactivity rather than memory responses to the cancer.

Based on the germline V gene, the CDR1 and CDR2 sequences are SNHLY and FYNNEI. V trim: 3 bases; J trim: 5 bases; unmatched bases: 5. The CDR3, from cysteine to phenylalanine, totals 14 residues. Only CDR3 DNA is held: 42 bases, read in frame from base 1. A word on this clone: There is no known antigen for this receptor. There are no base qualities to consult, and no much larger clone falls within one base.

The library was obtained by the immunoSEQ multiplex PCR assay. Qiagen DNeasy or QIAamp micro DNA kits were used to isolate DNA, and the Adaptive Biotechnology human TCRB sequencing kit was used to sequence TCRB. Sequencing of TCRB libraries was performed on an Illumina MiSeq. Regarding the original processing steps: TCRB sequence data were analyzed using the kit provider's software, and tumor enrichment of clonotype templates was assessed with Fisher's exact test. TCRdb holds this immuneACCESS table with in-frame rearrangements only. Some clones are missing; in checked studies, unresolved V genes explain under half, and the rest has no known cause. The V and J calls and clone size are taken from that table; D and trimming were inferred from the DNA. The sample data list approximately 9,300 clones, and 50% to 75% of these were observed just once. The ten largest clones capture roughly 14% of the sample.

Non-adjacent lung tissue was taken as far as possible from the malignant lesion, at least 3 cm away, from the same resection. The material sequenced was normal lung tissue taken away from the tumor. This receptor chain uses TRBV2 and TRBJ2-3; TRBD2 fits 7 bases in the junction. The TCR originated in a man in his sixties with non-small cell lung cancer. The DNA sequence is as follows: TGTGCCAGCAGTGAGGAATTAGCGGGAGATACGCAGTATTTT. It codes for CASSEELAGDTQYF.